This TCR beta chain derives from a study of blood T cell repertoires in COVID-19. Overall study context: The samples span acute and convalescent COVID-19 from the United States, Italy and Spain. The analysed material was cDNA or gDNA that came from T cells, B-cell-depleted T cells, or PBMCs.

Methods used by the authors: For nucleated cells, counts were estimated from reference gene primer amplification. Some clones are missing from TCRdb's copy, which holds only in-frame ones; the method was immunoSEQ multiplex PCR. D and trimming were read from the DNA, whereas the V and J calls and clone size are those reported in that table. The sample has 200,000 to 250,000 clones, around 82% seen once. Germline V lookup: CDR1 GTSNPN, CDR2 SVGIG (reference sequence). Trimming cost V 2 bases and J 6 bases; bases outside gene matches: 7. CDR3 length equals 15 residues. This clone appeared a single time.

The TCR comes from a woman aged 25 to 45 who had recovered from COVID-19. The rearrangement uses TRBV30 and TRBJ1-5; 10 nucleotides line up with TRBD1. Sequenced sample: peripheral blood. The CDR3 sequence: CAWSSGTGVAQPQHF. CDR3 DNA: TGTGCCTGGAGTTCCGGGACAGGGGTGGCTCAGCCCCAGCATTTT.